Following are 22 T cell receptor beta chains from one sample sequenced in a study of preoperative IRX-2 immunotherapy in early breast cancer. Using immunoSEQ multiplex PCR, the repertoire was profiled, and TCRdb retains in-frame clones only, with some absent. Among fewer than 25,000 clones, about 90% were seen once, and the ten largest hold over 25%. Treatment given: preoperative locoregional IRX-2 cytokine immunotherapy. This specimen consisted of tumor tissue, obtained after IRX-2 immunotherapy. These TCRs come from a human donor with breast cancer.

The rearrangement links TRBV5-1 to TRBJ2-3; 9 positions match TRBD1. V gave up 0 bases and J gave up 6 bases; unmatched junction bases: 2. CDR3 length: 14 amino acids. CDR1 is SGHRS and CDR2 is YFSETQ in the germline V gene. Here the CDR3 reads CASSLDRGQDTQYF. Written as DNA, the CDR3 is TGCGCCAGCAGCTTGGACAGGGGGCAGGATACGCAGTATTTT.

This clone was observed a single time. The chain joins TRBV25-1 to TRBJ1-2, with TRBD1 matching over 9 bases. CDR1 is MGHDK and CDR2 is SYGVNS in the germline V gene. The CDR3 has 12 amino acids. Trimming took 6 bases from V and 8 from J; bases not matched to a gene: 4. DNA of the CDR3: TGTGCCAGCAGGGGGACAGGGTCCGGCTACACCTTC. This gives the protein CASRGTGSGYTF.

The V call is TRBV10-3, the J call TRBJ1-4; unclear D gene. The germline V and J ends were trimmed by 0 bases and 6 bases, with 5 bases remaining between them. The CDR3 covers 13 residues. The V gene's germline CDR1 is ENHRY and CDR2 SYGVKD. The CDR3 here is CAISESYYEKLFF. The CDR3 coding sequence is TGTGCCATCAGTGAGTCGTACTATGAAAAACTGTTTTTT.

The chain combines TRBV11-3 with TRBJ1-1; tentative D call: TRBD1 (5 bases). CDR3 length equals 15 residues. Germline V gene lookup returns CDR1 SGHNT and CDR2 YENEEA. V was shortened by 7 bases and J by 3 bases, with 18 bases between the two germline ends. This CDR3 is CASTGGSWSDTEAFF. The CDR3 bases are TGTGCCAGCACGGGGGGGTCGTGGTCGGACACTGAAGCTTTCTTT.

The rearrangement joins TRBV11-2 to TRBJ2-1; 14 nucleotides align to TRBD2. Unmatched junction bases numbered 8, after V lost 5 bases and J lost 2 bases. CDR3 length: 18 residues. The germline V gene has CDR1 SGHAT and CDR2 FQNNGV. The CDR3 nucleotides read TGTGCCAGCAGCCCTGGGACTAGCGGGGGATATACCTACAATGAGCAGTTCTTC. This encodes CASSPGTSGGYTYNEQFF.

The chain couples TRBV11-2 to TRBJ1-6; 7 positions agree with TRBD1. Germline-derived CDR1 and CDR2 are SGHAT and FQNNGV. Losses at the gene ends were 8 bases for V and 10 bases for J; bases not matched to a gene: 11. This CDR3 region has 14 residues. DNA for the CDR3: TGTGCCAGCCGTCCGGCAGGGGGGCACTCACCCCTCCACTTT. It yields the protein CASRPAGGHSPLHF. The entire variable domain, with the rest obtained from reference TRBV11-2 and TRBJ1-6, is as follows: EAGVAQSPRYKIIEKRQSVAFWCNPISGHATLYWYQQILGQGPKLLIQFQNNGVVDDSQLPKDRFSAERLKGVDSTLKIQPAKLEDSAVYLCASRPAGGHSPLHFGNGTRLTVT.

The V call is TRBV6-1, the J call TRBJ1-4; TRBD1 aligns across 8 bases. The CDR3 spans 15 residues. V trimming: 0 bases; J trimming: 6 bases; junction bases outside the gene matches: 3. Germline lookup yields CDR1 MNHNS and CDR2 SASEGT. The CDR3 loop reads CASSEAQGAYEKLFF. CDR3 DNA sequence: TGTGCCAGCAGTGAAGCGCAGGGGGCCTATGAAAAACTGTTTTTT.

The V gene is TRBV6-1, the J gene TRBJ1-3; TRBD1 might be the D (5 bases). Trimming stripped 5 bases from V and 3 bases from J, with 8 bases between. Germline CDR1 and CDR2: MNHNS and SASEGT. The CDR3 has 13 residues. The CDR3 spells CASSPGHGNTIYF. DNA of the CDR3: TGTGCCAGCAGTCCAGGGCATGGAAACACCATATATTTT.

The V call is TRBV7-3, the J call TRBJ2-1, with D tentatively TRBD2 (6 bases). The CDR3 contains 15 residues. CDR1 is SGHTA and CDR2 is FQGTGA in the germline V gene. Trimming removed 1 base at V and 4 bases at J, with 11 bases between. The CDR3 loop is CASSLRLAIYNEQFF. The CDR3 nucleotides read TGTGCCAGCAGCTTAAGGCTAGCGATATACAATGAGCAGTTCTTC.

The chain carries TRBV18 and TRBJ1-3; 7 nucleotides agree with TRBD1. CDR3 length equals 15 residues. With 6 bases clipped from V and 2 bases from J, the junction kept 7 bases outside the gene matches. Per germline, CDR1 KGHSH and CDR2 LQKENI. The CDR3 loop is CASSRQGIPGNTIYF. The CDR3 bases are TGTGCCAGCTCTAGACAGGGAATACCTGGAAACACCATATATTTT.

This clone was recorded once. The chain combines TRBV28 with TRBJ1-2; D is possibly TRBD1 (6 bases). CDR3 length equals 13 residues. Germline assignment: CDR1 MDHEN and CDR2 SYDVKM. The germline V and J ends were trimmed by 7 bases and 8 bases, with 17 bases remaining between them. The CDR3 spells CASTLGGGGGYTF. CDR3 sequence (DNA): TGTGCCAGCACCCTGGGCGGGGGCGGGGGCTACACCTTC.

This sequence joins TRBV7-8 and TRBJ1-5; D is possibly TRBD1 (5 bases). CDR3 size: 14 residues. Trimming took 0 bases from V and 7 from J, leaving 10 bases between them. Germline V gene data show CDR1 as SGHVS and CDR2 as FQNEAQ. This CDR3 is CASSLAMGGQPQHF. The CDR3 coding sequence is TGTGCCAGCAGCTTAGCTATGGGGGGACAGCCCCAGCATTTT.

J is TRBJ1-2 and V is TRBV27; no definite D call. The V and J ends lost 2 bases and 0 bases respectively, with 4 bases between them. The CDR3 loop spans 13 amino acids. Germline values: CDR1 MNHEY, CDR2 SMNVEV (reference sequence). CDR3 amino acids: CASSLKANYGYTF. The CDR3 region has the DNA TGTGCCAGCAGTTTAAAAGCTAACTATGGCTACACCTTC.

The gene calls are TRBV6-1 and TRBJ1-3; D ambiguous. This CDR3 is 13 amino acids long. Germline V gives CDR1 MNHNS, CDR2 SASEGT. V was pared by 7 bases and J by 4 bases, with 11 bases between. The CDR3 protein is CASILTAGNTIYF. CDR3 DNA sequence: TGTGCCAGCATACTAACAGCCGGAAACACCATATATTTT.

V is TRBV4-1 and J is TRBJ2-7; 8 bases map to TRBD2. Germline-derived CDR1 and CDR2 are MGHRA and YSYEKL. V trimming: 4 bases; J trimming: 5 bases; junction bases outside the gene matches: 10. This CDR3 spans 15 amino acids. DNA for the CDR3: TGCGCCAGCAGCCTAACCGGGGGGGCGAAGAACGAGCAGTACTTC. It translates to CASSLTGGAKNEQYF.

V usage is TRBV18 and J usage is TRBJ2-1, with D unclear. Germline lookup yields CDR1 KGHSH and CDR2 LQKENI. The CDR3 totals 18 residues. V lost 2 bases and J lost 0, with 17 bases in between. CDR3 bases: TGTGCCAGCTCACCAAGGCTTAATGTCGTAGGCTCCTACAATGAGCAGTTCTTC. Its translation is CASSPRLNVVGSYNEQFF.

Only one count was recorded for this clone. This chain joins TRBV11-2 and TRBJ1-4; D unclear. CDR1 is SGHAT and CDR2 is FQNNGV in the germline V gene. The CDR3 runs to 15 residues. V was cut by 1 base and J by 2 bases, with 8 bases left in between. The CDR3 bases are TGTGCCAGCAGCTTAGCTGATGCGACTAATGAAAAACTGTTTTTT. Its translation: CASSLADATNEKLFF.

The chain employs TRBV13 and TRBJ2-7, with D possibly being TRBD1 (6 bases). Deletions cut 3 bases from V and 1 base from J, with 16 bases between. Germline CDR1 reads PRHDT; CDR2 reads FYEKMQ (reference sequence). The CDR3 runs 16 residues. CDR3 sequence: CASSFLDRDRSYEQYF. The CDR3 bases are TGTGCCAGCAGCTTCCTGGACAGAGATAGGTCCTACGAGCAGTACTTC.

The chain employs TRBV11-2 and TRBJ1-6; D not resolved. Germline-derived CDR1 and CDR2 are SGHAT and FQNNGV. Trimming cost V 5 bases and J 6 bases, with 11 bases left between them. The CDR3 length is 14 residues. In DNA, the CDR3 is TGTGCCAGCAGCCAGACGAACCCTAATTCACCCCTCCACTTT. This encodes CASSQTNPNSPLHF.

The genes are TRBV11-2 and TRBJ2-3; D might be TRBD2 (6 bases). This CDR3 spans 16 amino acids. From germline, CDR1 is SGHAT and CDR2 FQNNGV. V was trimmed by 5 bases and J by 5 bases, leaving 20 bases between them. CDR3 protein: CASSPQWRGTEDTQYF. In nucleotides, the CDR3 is TGTGCCAGCAGCCCCCAGTGGCGGGGAACCGAAGATACGCAGTATTTT.

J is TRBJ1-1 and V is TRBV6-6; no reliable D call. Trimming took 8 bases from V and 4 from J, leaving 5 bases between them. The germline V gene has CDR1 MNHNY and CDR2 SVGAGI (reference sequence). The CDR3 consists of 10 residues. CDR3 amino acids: CASGSTEAFF. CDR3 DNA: TGTGCCAGCGGGAGCACTGAAGCTTTCTTT.

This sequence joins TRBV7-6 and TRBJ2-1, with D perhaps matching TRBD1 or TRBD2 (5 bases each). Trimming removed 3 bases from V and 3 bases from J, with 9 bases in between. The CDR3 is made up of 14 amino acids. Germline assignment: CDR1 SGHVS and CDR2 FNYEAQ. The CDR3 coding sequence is TGTGCCAGCAGCTTCCGGGACGGCTACAATGAGCAGTTCTTC. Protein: CASSFRDGYNEQFF.